This T cell receptor beta chain appears in the sequencing data of a study of T cells in Graves' hyperthyroidism and ophthalmopathy. On the study more broadly: The authors collected peripheral blood at initial diagnosis, before any treatment.

Researchers took RNA transcripts and amplified the TCR beta CDR3 regions from them. The TCR CDR3 first-round RT-PCR relied on the HTBI primer set. TCRdb fed the multiplex PCR reads into MiXCR, producing one record per CDR3 protein. This sample has hundreds of thousands of distinct CDR3 sequences; 38% occur once, and the top ten carry 8% to 9%. This CDR3 is 17 amino acids long. V shed 0 bases and J shed 1 base, with 16 bases lying between them. Germline CDR1 reads SGDLS; CDR2 reads YYNGEE. The sample holds a few counts of this clonotype. Exclusion of patients followed from uncontrolled infection, other autoimmune disease, pregnancy or lactation.

The sample consisted of blood. The TCR sequence derives from a man aged 18 to 30 with Graves' hyperthyroidism. V is TRBV9 and J is TRBJ1-1; D possibly corresponds to TRBD1 (5 bases). The CDR3 here is CASSVGDAGGPNTEAFF. The CDR3 DNA reads as TGTGCCAGCAGCGTAGGAGACGCGGGGGGACCGAACACTGAAGCTTTCTTT.